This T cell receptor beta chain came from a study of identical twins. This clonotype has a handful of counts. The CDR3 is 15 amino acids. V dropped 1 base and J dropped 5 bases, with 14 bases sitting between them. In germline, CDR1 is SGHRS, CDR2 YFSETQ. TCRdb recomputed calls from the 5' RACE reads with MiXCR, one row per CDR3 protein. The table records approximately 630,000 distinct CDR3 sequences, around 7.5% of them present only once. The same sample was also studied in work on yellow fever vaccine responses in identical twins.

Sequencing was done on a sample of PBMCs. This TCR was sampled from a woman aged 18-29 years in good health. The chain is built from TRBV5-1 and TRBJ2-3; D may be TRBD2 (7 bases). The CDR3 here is CASSLRAGAIDTQYF. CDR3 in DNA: TGCGCCAGCAGCTTGCGGGCGGGGGCTATAGATACGCAGTATTTT.